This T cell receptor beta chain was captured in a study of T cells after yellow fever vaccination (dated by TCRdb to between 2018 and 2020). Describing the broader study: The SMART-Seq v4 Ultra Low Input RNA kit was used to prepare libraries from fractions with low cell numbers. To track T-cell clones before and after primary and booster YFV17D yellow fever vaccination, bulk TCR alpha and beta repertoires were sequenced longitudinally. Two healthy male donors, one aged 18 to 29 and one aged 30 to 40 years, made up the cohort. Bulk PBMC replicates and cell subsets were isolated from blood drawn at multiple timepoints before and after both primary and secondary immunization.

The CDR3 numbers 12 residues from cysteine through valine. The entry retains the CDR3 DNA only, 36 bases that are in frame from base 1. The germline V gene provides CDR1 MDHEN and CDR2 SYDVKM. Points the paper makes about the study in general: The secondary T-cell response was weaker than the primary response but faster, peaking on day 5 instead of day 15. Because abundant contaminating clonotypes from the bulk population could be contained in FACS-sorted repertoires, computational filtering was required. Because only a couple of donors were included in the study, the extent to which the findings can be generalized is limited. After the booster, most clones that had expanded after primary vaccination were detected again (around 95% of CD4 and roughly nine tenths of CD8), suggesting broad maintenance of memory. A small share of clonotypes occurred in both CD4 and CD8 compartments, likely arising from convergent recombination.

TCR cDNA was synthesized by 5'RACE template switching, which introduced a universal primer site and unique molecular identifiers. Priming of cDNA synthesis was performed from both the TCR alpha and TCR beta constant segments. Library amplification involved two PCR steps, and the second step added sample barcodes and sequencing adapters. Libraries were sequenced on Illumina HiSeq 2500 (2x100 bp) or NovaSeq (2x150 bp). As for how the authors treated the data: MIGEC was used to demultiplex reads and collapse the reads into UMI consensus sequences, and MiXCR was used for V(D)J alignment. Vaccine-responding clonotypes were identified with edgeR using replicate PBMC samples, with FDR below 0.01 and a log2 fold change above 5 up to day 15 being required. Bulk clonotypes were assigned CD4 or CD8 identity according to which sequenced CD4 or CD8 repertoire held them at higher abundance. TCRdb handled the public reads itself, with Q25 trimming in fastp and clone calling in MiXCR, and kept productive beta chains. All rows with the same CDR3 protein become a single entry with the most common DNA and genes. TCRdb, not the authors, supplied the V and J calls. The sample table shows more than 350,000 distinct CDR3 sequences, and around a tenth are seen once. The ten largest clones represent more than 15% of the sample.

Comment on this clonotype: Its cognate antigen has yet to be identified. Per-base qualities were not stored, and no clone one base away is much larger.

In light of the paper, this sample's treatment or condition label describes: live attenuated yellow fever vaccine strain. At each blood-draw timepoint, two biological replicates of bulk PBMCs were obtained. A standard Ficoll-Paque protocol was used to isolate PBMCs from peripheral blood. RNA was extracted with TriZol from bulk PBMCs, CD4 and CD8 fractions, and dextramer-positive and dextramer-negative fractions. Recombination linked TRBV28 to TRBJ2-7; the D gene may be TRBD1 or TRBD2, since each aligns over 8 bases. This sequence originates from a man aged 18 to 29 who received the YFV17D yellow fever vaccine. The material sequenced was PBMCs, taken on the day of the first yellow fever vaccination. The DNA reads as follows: TGTGCCACCCGGGGGGGGGCAGGGGGCTCCCACGTC. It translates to CATRGGAGGSHV.